The present TCR beta chain was sequenced within a study of blood T cell repertoires in COVID-19. Study-wide background: T cells, B-cell-depleted T cells, or PBMCs supplied cDNA or gDNA.

The germline V gene encodes CDR1 KGHSH and CDR2 LQKENI. The CDR3 spans 14 residues. V lost 3 bases and J 4 bases, leaving 10 bases between the germline ends. Assay used: immunoSEQ multiplex PCR; TCRdb lists only in-frame clones, some missing. The data hold 100,000 or so clones, with about 76% observed a single time. The sequencing input was peripheral blood. The clonotype was recovered from a woman in her 70s with acute or convalescent COVID-19. The J gene is TRBJ1-3, the V gene TRBV18; D not certain. The CDR3 bases are TGTGCCAGCTCACCCCAGAGCGGCGGAAACACCATATATTTT. It yields the protein CASSPQSGGNTIYF.